This T cell receptor beta chain was identified during a study of Ad26.COV2.S vaccination and SARS-CoV-2 variants. At the level of the study: Donor was assigned to the Ad26.COV2.S arm of trial COV1001.

Profiling relied on immunoSEQ multiplex PCR, and the TCRdb table lists in-frame clones only, not all of them. Seen here are about 440,000 clones, less than 95% observed once, and the top ten hold roughly 4.3%. V lost 7 bases and J 6 bases, leaving 17 bases between the germline ends. This CDR3 region has 13 residues. Germline V gene lookup returns CDR1 SGHKS and CDR2 YYEKEE (reference sequence). Treatment described: approximately 18 received Ad26.COV2.S at low or high dose, single or two shots; about 5 received placebo; per-sample allocation not given. At day 63 after the first vaccine or placebo injection, samples were drawn. What was given as vaccine was an Ad26 vector encoding Wuhan-strain SARS-CoV-2 spike.

The clonotype originates from a person between 18 and 59 years old who received the Ad26.COV2.S COVID-19 vaccine or a placebo. This sample comprised peripheral blood, obtained in a trial of Ad26.COV2.S vaccine versus placebo. This rearrangement joins TRBV5-5 to TRBJ2-7, with D perhaps TRBD2 (6 bases). The CDR3 loop reads CASEGQTSFEQYF. As DNA, the CDR3 is TGTGCCAGCGAAGGGCAAACTAGCTTCGAGCAGTACTTC.